The T cell receptor beta chain described here comes from a study of T cell responses to AZD1222 COVID-19 vaccine. With regard to this clone: What it binds is unknown.

The V gene's germline CDR1 is MNHEY and CDR2 SMNVEV (reference sequence). The V end was cut by 0 bases, the J end by 7 bases, with 12 bases between. CDR3 length equals 14 residues. Overall study results and limits: Among spike-specific TCRs, nearly half reportedly target unmutated variant regions. Baseline seropositivity occurred in only a handful of AZD1222 recipients.

Method: immunoSEQ multiplex PCR; TCRdb's copy keeps in-frame clones and lacks some. The profile covers fewer than 90,000 clones, with over 75% appearing a single time and more than 5% taken by the ten largest. The sample was peripheral blood, taken 28 days after the second AZD1222 dose. The chain joins TRBV27 to TRBJ1-2; possible D gene TRBD1, 6 bases. The TCR comes from an adult who received the AZD1222 COVID-19 vaccine. CDR3 sequence reads: CASSLSTGRRGYTF. The CDR3, as DNA: TGTGCCAGCAGTTTATCCACAGGGCGTCGTGGCTACACCTTC.